The sequence of this TCR beta chain was determined in a study of blood T cell repertoires in COVID-19. Overall study context: The analysed material was cDNA or gDNA that came from T cells, B-cell-depleted T cells, or PBMCs.

Within 2 weeks of study entry, exposed participants had contacted a PCR-confirmed or clinician-diagnosed COVID-19 case. Assay used: immunoSEQ multiplex PCR; TCRdb lists only in-frame clones, some missing. The sample lists more than 150,000 clones, 80% seen once, with over 13% in the top ten. V lost 4 bases and J lost 2, with 18 bases in between. Germline loops: CDR1 SGHRS, CDR2 YFSETQ. This CDR3 is 17 amino acids long. The sequenced sample was PBMCs or T cells enriched from blood (not recorded which). The TCR comes from a man in his sixties who had been exposed to COVID-19. The V gene is TRBV5-1, the J gene TRBJ1-4; D remains unclear. DNA for the CDR3: TGCGCCAGCAGCGCATCCGGGAGACCGGGGACTAATGAAAAACTGTTTTTT. As protein: CASSASGRPGTNEKLFF.